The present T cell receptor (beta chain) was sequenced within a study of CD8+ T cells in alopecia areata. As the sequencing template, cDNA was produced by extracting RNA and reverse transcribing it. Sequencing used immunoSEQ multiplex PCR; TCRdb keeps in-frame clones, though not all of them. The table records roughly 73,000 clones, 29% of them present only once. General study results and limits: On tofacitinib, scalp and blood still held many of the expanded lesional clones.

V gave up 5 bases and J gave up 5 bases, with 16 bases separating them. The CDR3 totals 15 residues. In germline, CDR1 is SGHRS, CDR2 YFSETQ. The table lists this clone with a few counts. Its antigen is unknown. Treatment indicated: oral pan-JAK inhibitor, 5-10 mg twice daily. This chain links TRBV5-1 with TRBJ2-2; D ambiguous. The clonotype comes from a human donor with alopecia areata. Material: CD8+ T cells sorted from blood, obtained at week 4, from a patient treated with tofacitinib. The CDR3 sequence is CASSTLNLRTGELFF. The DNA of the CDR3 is TGCGCCAGCAGTACTCTTAACCTCCGGACCGGGGAGCTGTTTTTT.